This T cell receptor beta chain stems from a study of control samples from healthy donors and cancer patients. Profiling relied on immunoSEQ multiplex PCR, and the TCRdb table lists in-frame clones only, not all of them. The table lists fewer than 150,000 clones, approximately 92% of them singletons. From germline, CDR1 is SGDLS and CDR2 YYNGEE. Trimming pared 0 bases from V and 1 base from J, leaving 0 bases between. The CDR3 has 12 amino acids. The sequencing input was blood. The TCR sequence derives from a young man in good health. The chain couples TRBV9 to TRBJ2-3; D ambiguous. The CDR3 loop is CASSVGTDTQYF. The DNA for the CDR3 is TGTGCCAGCAGCGTAGGCACAGATACGCAGTATTTT.